The rows below give T cell receptor beta chains drawn from one sample of a study of T cell responses to AZD1222 COVID-19 vaccine. Here immunoSEQ multiplex PCR was the method, and the copy in TCRdb shows in-frame clones only, minus some. The profile shows 140,000 to 150,000 clones, roughly 80% of them singletons. Sequences were derived from peripheral blood, sampled on day 0 of MenACWY control vaccination. The receptors originated from an adult in good health. CDR3s include the opening cysteine and the closing phenylalanine or tryptophan. The D gene is left open where the match is weak. Clone size is stated in some rows and not others, as once, few, many or a class when expanded.

d_gene: NA
j_gene: TRBJ1-2
abundance: NA
v_gene: TRBV27
CDR3aa: CASSFSPIYGYTF
CDR3nt: TGTGCCAGCAGTTTTTCCCCAATCTATGGCTACACCTTC

d_gene: NA
j_gene: TRBJ2-5
abundance: NA
v_gene: TRBV5-1
CDR3aa: CASSPRAGPEETQYF
CDR3nt: TGCGCCAGCAGCCCCCGCGCGGGGCCGGAGGAGACCCAGTACTTC

d_gene: NA
j_gene: TRBJ2-1
abundance: NA
v_gene: TRBV11-3
CDR3aa: CASSRAGGLPYNEQFF
CDR3nt: TGTGCCAGCAGCCGCGCTGGGGGACTCCCCTACAATGAGCAGTTCTTC

d_gene: TRBD1
j_gene: TRBJ1-5
abundance: NA
v_gene: TRBV19
CDR3aa: CASTAPGQLQPQHF
CDR3nt: TGTGCCAGTACAGCGCCGGGACAGCTTCAGCCCCAGCATTTT

d_gene: TRBD2
j_gene: TRBJ2-4
abundance: NA
v_gene: TRBV11-2
CDR3aa: CASSLKEGVGGANIQYF
CDR3nt: TGTGCCAGCAGCTTAAAGGAGGGCGTCGGGGGGGCTAACATTCAGTACTTC

d_gene: NA
j_gene: TRBJ2-7
abundance: NA
v_gene: TRBV5-8
CDR3aa: CASSLVGNEQYF
CDR3nt: TGTGCCAGCAGCTTGGTGGGGAACGAGCAGTACTTC

d_gene: NA
j_gene: TRBJ1-5
abundance: NA
v_gene: TRBV5-8
CDR3aa: CASSLEHGSNQPQHF
CDR3nt: TGTGCCAGCAGCTTGGAACATGGTAGCAATCAGCCCCAGCATTTT

d_gene: TRBD1
j_gene: TRBJ1-5
abundance: NA
v_gene: TRBV27
CDR3aa: CASSPFQGAAQPQHF
CDR3nt: TGTGCCAGCAGTCCCTTCCAGGGGGCGGCTCAGCCCCAGCATTTT

d_gene: NA
j_gene: TRBJ1-1
abundance: NA
v_gene: TRBV14
CDR3aa: CASSQRGTGEAFF
CDR3nt: TGTGCCAGCAGCCAAAGGGGGACGGGTGAAGCTTTCTTT

d_gene: NA
j_gene: TRBJ1-6
abundance: NA
v_gene: TRBV28
CDR3aa: CASRYRDTNNSPLHF
CDR3nt: TGTGCCAGCAGGTACCGCGACACAAATAATTCACCCCTCCACTTT

d_gene: NA
j_gene: TRBJ2-1
abundance: NA
v_gene: TRBV2
CDR3aa: CASSATRTDEQFF
CDR3nt: TGTGCCAGCAGCGCAACTAGAACGGATGAGCAGTTCTTC

d_gene: NA
j_gene: TRBJ2-3
abundance: NA
v_gene: TRBV5-4
CDR3aa: CASSLAQYTDTQYF
CDR3nt: TGTGCCAGCAGCTTGGCACAGTACACAGATACGCAGTATTTT

d_gene: TRBD1
j_gene: TRBJ2-2
abundance: once
v_gene: TRBV11-3
CDR3aa: CASSTDRGPNGELFF
CDR3nt: TGTGCCAGCAGTACGGACAGGGGGCCTAACGGGGAGCTGTTTTTT